This TCR beta chain was sequenced for a study of blood T cell repertoires in COVID-19 (dated by TCRdb to 2020 to 2021). With respect to the entire study: Collaborator samples came from the United States, Italy and Spain and covered acute and convalescent phases of COVID-19. The material from the prospective study consisted of cDNA or gDNA derived from T cells, B-cell-depleted T cells, or PBMCs. Subjects who had been exposed to COVID-19, were actively infected with it, or had recovered from it provided the deeply sampled blood TCRbeta repertoires that made up the dataset. The repertoires were released in a freely available public database intended as a resource for research on the immune response to SARS-CoV-2. Samples came from the ongoing ImmuneRACE study (first 160 participants) plus 1,254 subjects from 6 global collaborators. Nearly every sample came with metadata listing a de-identified subject ID, COVID-19 status, age in years and sex. Where HLA class I and class II types were available, the types were taken from metadata supplied by the sample provider, not from assay-based typing.

The germline V gene gives CDR1 as SNHLY and CDR2 as FYNNEI. The CDR3, from cysteine to phenylalanine, totals 15 residues. CDR3 DNA is the only sequence kept; it has 45 bases, read in frame from the first base. Ends trimmed: V by 4 bases, J by 4 bases; bases unmatched to a gene: 5. TCRbeta CDR3 regions were amplified from genomic DNA using the immunoSEQ Assay, a bias-controlled multiplex PCR. Processing in the source paper ran as follows. The number of nucleated cells in each sample was estimated by amplification of reference gene primers within the assay. Sequence reads were collapsed and filtered to measure the absolute abundance of every unique TCRbeta CDR3 rearrangement. Productive Simpson clonality was computed per sample as the square root of Simpson's diversity index over productive rearrangements. TCRdb carries this immuneACCESS record with in-frame sequences only. Its versions omit some clonotypes, under half of them owing to an unresolved V gene in the studies checked, with the rest unexplained. Clonal size and the V and J genes are those of that table, whereas D and trimming came from the DNA. The sample includes around 160,000 clones, with approximately 80% observed a single time. The ten largest make up more than 7% of the sample.

Paper-wide results and their limitations: Clinical and demographic metadata were provided uncurated, with the amount varying by source and participant.

This clone was seen repeatedly, ten times or more. The antigen it recognizes is unknown. No base qualities exist here, and no much larger clone lies one base off it. The collaborating institutions used their own protocols to collect whole blood in K2EDTA tubes. For TCRbeta analysis, collaborators shipped samples in one of three forms: frozen whole blood, isolated PBMCs, or DNA extracted from either of those sample types. Sequencing used peripheral blood. The TCR originated in a human donor with acute or convalescent COVID-19. The donor label of this sample is uncertain. The sequence is built from TRBV2 and TRBJ1-4; TRBD1 lines up with 8 middle nucleotides. The sequence in DNA is TGTGCCAGCAGTGGAGCCAGGGGGCGTAATGAAAAACTGTTTTTT. Its amino acids are CASSGARGRNEKLFF.